The clone carrying this T cell receptor beta chain was recorded only once. This specimen comes from a study of blood T cell repertoires in COVID-19. The overall study: Some COVID-19 samples were acute and others convalescent; all came from the United States, Italy and Spain. T cells, B-cell-depleted T cells, or PBMCs supplied cDNA or gDNA.

Profiling relied on immunoSEQ multiplex PCR, and the TCRdb table lists in-frame clones only, not all of them. The sample yields about 180,000 clones, roughly 80% seen once. The length of the CDR3 is 13 residues. V was pared by 4 bases and J by 4 bases, with 2 bases of the junction left unmatched. Participants spanned ages roughly 18 to 90 years and resided in roughly 26 US areas. Contact with a PCR-confirmed or clinician-diagnosed COVID-19 case occurred within 2 weeks of entry. The sequencing input was PBMCs or T cells enriched from blood (not recorded which). The sequence derives from a man aged 55 to 69 who had been exposed to COVID-19. The genes are TRBV5-3 and TRBJ2-3; 8 bases are a match to TRBD2. TRBV5-3 is designated an ORF whose function remains uncertain. CDR3 protein: CARSGAGADTQYF. CDR3 coding DNA: TGTGCCAGAAGCGGAGCGGGGGCAGATACGCAGTATTTT.